The clone carrying this TCR beta chain was picked up one time. The sample comes from a study of blood T cell repertoires in COVID-19. The overall study: The United States, Italy and Spain provided the acute and convalescent COVID-19 samples. PBMCs, B-cell-depleted T cells, or T cells were the source of the cDNA or gDNA that made up the material.

During active infection, Seattle patients enrolled and were then monitored through disease. Source study methods: It was from reference gene primer amplification that nucleated cell counts were estimated. Generated by immunoSEQ multiplex PCR, the TCRdb table keeps only in-frame clones and is missing some. V and J calls and clone size are as listed in that table; D and trimming were resolved from the DNA. The table shows around 75,000 clones, with less than 90% occurring only once. The TCR was taken from a middle-aged man with COVID-19, enrolled during active disease. Sequences were obtained from peripheral blood.

Here the CDR3 DNA reads TGTGCCAGCAGCCGTAGCGGAAATGAGCAGTTCTTC. Residues: CASSRSGNEQFF. J is TRBJ2-1 and V is TRBV3-1 (or the pseudogene TRBV3-2); a weak D match, TRBD2 (6 bases). The length of the CDR3 is 12 residues. V lost 4 bases and J 7 bases, leaving 8 bases between the germline ends. Germline lookup yields CDR1 LGHDT and CDR2 YNNKEL (reference sequence).